These 30 T cell receptor beta chains originate from one sample sequenced in a study of response to subunit inactivated influenza vaccine. One entry per CDR3 protein, called by TCRdb with MiXCR from the RT-PCR reads. Among about 480,000 distinct CDR3 sequences listed, approximately 11% were seen once. The material was PBMCs from blood, obtained about 40 days after vaccination. These receptors all stem from a middle-aged man who received an inactivated influenza vaccine.

The rearrangement links TRBV7-2 to TRBJ2-5; 16 nucleotides agree with TRBD2. J gave up 4 bases and V 6 bases, and 5 bases lay outside the gene matches. This CDR3 spans 16 amino acids. Germline lookup yields CDR1 SGHTA and CDR2 FQGNSA. In DNA form, the CDR3 reads TGTGCCAGCAGACGGGGACTAGCGGGGGGGCGAGAGACCCAGTACTTC. Its protein is CASRRGLAGGRETQYF.

In this sample, this clonotype turned up a few times. The V gene is TRBV12-3 or TRBV12-4, the J gene TRBJ2-7, with D uncertain. The V gene lost 3 bases and the J gene lost 3 bases, with 6 bases spanning the gap. This CDR3 contains 12 residues. The CDR3 DNA is TGTGCCAGCAGTTTTAATGTCTACGAGCAGTACTTC. Residues: CASSFNVYEQYF.

This clonotype was detected a few times. This chain links TRBV27 with TRBJ2-1; D may be TRBD1 (6 bases). Germline values: CDR1 MNHEY, CDR2 SMNVEV (reference sequence). The length of the CDR3 is 15 residues. The V end lost 4 bases, the J end lost 4 bases, and 14 bases lay between the germline ends. The CDR3 DNA sequence: TGTGCCAGCAGTTGGGATCAAACAGGGTACAATGAGCAGTTCTTC. Translating it yields CASSWDQTGYNEQFF.

This clonotype was recorded only once. V and J are TRBV6-1 and TRBJ2-1; the D is unclear. This CDR3 is 17 amino acids long. Germline CDR1 reads MNHNS; CDR2 reads SASEGT. The V and J ends lost 4 bases and 5 bases respectively, with 21 bases between them. The chain's CDR3 is CASSGRGKGYEDNEQFF. CDR3 in DNA: TGTGCCAGCAGTGGGAGAGGAAAGGGCTACGAGGACAATGAGCAGTTCTTC.

This clonotype has a handful of counts. The chain employs TRBV29-1 and TRBJ1-2; unclear D gene. CDR1 and CDR2 from the germline V gene are SQVTM and ANQGSEA. Trimming took 0 bases from V and 5 from J, leaving 22 bases between them. This CDR3 spans 17 amino acids. CDR3 sequence: CSVEDYTEELGSYGYTF. The CDR3 nucleotides are TGCAGCGTTGAAGATTATACGGAGGAGTTGGGTTCTTATGGCTACACCTTC.

The CDR3 bases are TGCGCCAGCAGCTATCGGGACTGGCGCACAGATACGCAGTATTTT. Translating it yields CASSYRDWRTDTQYF. The chain employs TRBV5-1 and TRBJ2-3, with a possible D match to TRBD2 (6 bases). This CDR3 has 15 residues. Trimming took off 3 bases at V and 1 base at J, with 12 bases between the two ends. From germline, CDR1 is SGHRS and CDR2 YFSETQ.

The sample holds many counts of this clonotype. Germline is not matched at one junction end, which may reflect a read error. The gene calls are TRBV10-3 and TRBJ2-3, with D perhaps TRBD1 (6 bases). CDR1 is ENHRY, CDR2 SYGVKD, per germline. The CDR3 consists of 14 residues. The CDR3 region is CALRRDKSTDTQYF. CDR3 bases: TGTGCCCTCAGACGGGACAAAAGCACAGATACGCAGTATTTT.

This clonotype was recorded a few times. The chain employs TRBV7-2 and TRBJ2-5, with 9 bases lining up with TRBD2. Looked up from germline, CDR1 is SGHTA and CDR2 is FQGNSA. This CDR3 contains 16 residues. After removal of 2 bases from V and 4 bases from J, the junction contained 8 bases not matched to a gene. The CDR3 here is CASSLWGSGSGETQYF. CDR3 nucleotides: TGTGCCAGCAGCTTATGGGGTAGCGGGAGTGGAGAGACCCAGTACTTC.

V is TRBV12-3 or TRBV12-4 and J is TRBJ2-1, with 11 bases identical to TRBD2. The V gene end was trimmed by 1 base and the J gene end by 8 bases; junction bases not matched to a gene: 4. This CDR3 comprises 15 residues. For the CDR3, the DNA is TGTGCCAGCAGTTTAGGACTAGCGGGAATCGATGAGCAGTTCTTC. This translates into CASSLGLAGIDEQFF.

This clonotype has just a few counts. The chain links TRBV27 to TRBJ2-5; the D gene is possibly TRBD2 (6 bases). This CDR3 is built from 15 residues. CDR1 and CDR2 (germline): MNHEY, SMNVEV (reference sequence). V lost 4 bases and J 4 bases, leaving 16 bases between the germline ends. The CDR3 region has the DNA TGTGCCAGCAGTTACCTGGGGCGGGAAGGAGAGACCCAGTACTTC. Translated: CASSYLGREGETQYF.

The rearrangement uses TRBV5-6 and TRBJ2-7; weak D call: TRBD1 (6 bases). Trimming cost V 9 bases and J 4 bases, with 20 bases left between them. From germline, CDR1 is SGHDT and CDR2 YYEEEE. The CDR3 length is 14 residues. This chain's CDR3 is CATFLRGRGYEQYF. Written as DNA, the CDR3 is TGTGCCACCTTTTTACGGGGCAGGGGATACGAGCAGTACTTC.

As regards this clonotype: A read error is possible here, since a much larger clone lies one base away. The rearrangement uses TRBV10-2 and TRBJ2-2; D uncertain. Germline CDR1 reads WSHSY; CDR2 reads SAAADI. The germline V and J ends were trimmed by 6 bases and 3 bases, with 5 bases remaining between them. The CDR3 consists of 12 residues. This CDR3 reads CASREYTGELFF. CDR3 nucleotide sequence: TGCGCCAGCAGAGAATACACCGGGGAGCTGTTTTTT.

This clonotype was seen more than once but under ten times. The V gene is TRBV2, the J gene TRBJ2-7, with 7 bases lining up with TRBD2. Losses at the gene ends were 2 bases for V and 2 bases for J; bases not matched to a gene: 6. Per the germline V gene, CDR1 is SNHLY and CDR2 is FYNNEI. The CDR3 is 15 residues long. CDR3 residues: CASSEWAGAAYEQYF. The CDR3, as DNA: TGTGCCAGCAGTGAATGGGCGGGAGCTGCCTACGAGCAGTACTTC. Filled out from reference TRBV2 and TRBJ2-7, the complete variable domain reads EPEVTQTPSHQVTQMGQEVILRCVPISNHLYFYWYRQILGQKVEFLVSFYNNEISEKSEIFDDQFSVERPDGSNFTLKIRSTKLEDSAMYFCASSEWAGAAYEQYFGPGTRLTVT.

DNA of the CDR3: TGTGCCAGCAGCTTGGCGGCAGGGGATTTCAACGAGCAGTACTTC. Translating it yields CASSLAAGDFNEQYF. V usage is TRBV5-4 and J usage is TRBJ2-7; tentative D call: TRBD1 (6 bases). The germline CDR1 and CDR2 sequences are SGHNT and YYREEE (reference sequence). CDR3 length equals 15 residues. V was pared by 0 bases and J by 5 bases, with 15 bases between.

V and J are TRBV7-9 and TRBJ2-3; tentative D call: TRBD2 (6 bases). Germline CDR1 and CDR2: SEHNR and FQNEAQ (reference sequence). This CDR3 is 16 amino acids long. Trimming pared 4 bases from V and 5 bases from J, leaving 19 bases between. CDR3: CASSSPRAGLRDTQYF. The CDR3 nucleotides read TGTGCCAGCAGCTCCCCCCGGGCTGGACTACGAGATACGCAGTATTTT.

This clonotype occurred a few times. The chain has TRBV11-2 and TRBJ2-5, with TRBD1 matching over 10 bases. With 4 bases clipped from V and 5 bases from J, the junction kept 1 base outside the gene matches. The CDR3 loop spans 13 amino acids. From germline, CDR1 is SGHAT and CDR2 FQNNGV. The CDR3 nucleotides read TGTGCCAGCAGCTCGGACAGGGGGGAGACCCAGTACTTC. The encoded protein is CASSSDRGETQYF.

The CDR3 bases are TGCGCCAGCAGCCAGGGTCAGGGGTTAGCCCAGCATTTT. It is translated as CASSQGQGLAQHF. This chain connects TRBV4-3 to TRBJ1-5; D is perhaps TRBD1 (6 bases). The germline V and J ends were trimmed by 3 bases and 11 bases, with 14 bases remaining between them. The CDR3 is 13 residues long. CDR1 is LGHNA and CDR2 is YSLEER in the germline V gene.

This clonotype has just a few counts. The chain recombines TRBV6-5 with TRBJ2-7, with D hard to call. The germline gives CDR1 MNHEY, CDR2 SVGAGI. Trimming took off 3 bases at V and 7 bases at J, with 13 bases between the two ends. CDR3 size: 13 residues. The CDR3 DNA reads as TGTGCCAGCAGTTATCTTGCCAGGCGGGAGCAGTACTTC. Its translation: CASSYLARREQYF.

This clonotype turned up a few times. The chain couples TRBV5-1 to TRBJ2-7, with 7 bases aligning to TRBD2. The CDR3 totals 16 residues. The V segment lost 0 bases and the J segment 2 bases; nucleotides outside the gene matches: 8. The germline CDR1 and CDR2 sequences are SGHRS and YFSETQ. CDR3 sequence: CASSLDGRETPYEQYF. The CDR3 DNA sequence: TGCGCCAGCAGCTTGGATGGGCGGGAGACTCCCTACGAGCAGTACTTC.

This clonotype was picked up a small number of times. The chain has TRBV28 and TRBJ1-2, with a weak D call TRBD1 (5 bases). V dropped 2 bases and J dropped 4 bases, with 14 bases sitting between them. Germline CDR1 MDHEN, CDR2 SYDVKM. The CDR3 sequence is 15 residues long. The DNA for the CDR3 is TGTGCCAGCAGTTTAGCAGGAAGGGACCTCTATGGCTACACCTTC. It encodes CASSLAGRDLYGYTF.

This clonotype has at least ten counts. The chain uses TRBV20-1 and TRBJ1-1; D is uncertain. V dropped 3 bases and J dropped 7 bases, with 9 bases sitting between them. The CDR3 is 11 amino acids. Germline V CDR1 and CDR2: DFQATT, SNEGSKA (reference sequence). This CDR3 is CSASYISEAFF. DNA of the CDR3: TGCAGTGCTAGTTATATAAGTGAAGCTTTCTTT.

V gene TRBV7-9 combines with J gene TRBJ2-3; tentative D call: TRBD1 (6 bases). Germline V gene lookup returns CDR1 SEHNR and CDR2 FQNEAQ (reference sequence). V dropped 5 bases and J dropped 8 bases, with 20 bases sitting between them. The length of the CDR3 is 15 residues. DNA for the CDR3: TGTGCCAGCAGCCCCCCGGGCCACAGGGATGGTACGCAGTATTTT. Residues: CASSPPGHRDGTQYF.

The gene calls are TRBV7-9 and TRBJ2-7; TRBD1 matches 8 bases. CDR3 length: 14 residues. Trimming removed 5 bases from V and 6 bases from J; junction bases left unmatched: 9. Germline CDR1 is SEHNR and CDR2 is FQNEAQ (reference sequence). The CDR3 nucleotides read TGTGCCAGCAGCACCGGGACAGGAAAGGCCGAGCAGTACTTC. It codes for CASSTGTGKAEQYF.

Ten or more counts support this clonotype. The chain joins TRBV6-5 to TRBJ2-2, with D hard to call. The CDR3 loop spans 14 amino acids. V was cut by 0 bases and J by 5 bases, with 7 bases left in between. Germline CDR1 reads MNHEY; CDR2 reads SVGAGI. The CDR3 nucleotides read TGTGCCAGCAGTTACTCTCCTGGGACCGGGGAGCTGTTTTTT. The encoded protein is CASSYSPGTGELFF.

This clonotype showed up many times. This chain connects TRBV6-1 to TRBJ2-3; a possible D gene is TRBD1 (6 bases). The germline gives CDR1 MNHNS, CDR2 SASEGT. Trimming took off 4 bases at V and 0 bases at J, with 8 bases between the two ends. The CDR3 has 14 amino acids. The CDR3 region has the DNA TGTGCCAGCAGTGGGACAGCTAGCACAGATACGCAGTATTTT. Amino acid sequence: CASSGTASTDTQYF.

A few counts support this clonotype. The rearrangement joins TRBV7-2 to TRBJ2-5; no definite D call. V lost 6 bases, J lost 1 base, and 18 bases lay in between. The CDR3 runs to 16 residues. CDR1 and CDR2 (germline): SGHTA, FQGNSA. The CDR3 region is CASRSPTPGAQETQYF. The CDR3 coding sequence is TGTGCCAGCAGATCCCCGACCCCTGGAGCCCAAGAGACCCAGTACTTC.

In its sample, this clonotype was seen a few times. The gene calls are TRBV29-1 and TRBJ2-7; tentative D call: TRBD1 (6 bases). Trimming stripped 5 bases from V and 3 bases from J, with 8 bases between. CDR3 size: 11 residues. Germline-derived CDR1 and CDR2 are SQVTM and ANQGSEA. This CDR3 reads CSVQGGYEQYF. The CDR3 nucleotides are TGCAGCGTTCAAGGGGGCTACGAGCAGTACTTC.

The chain employs TRBV4-2 and TRBJ2-3; 14 positions match TRBD2. V lost 4 bases and J lost 4; bases outside the gene matches: 10. Germline V gene data show CDR1 as LGHNA and CDR2 as YNFKEQ. This CDR3 is built from 18 residues. DNA of the CDR3: TGTGCCAGCAGCCGGGCAGTCGGGACTAGCGGGAGCTCAGATACGCAGTATTTT. It translates to CASSRAVGTSGSSDTQYF.

This clonotype was observed a few times. In nucleotides, the CDR3 is TGTGCCAGCAGGACCGGGACAGATAATTCACCCCTCCACTTT. Translating gives CASRTGTDNSPLHF. This chain uses TRBV28 with TRBJ1-6, with TRBD1 identical over 7 bases. The germline gives CDR1 MDHEN, CDR2 SYDVKM. The V and J ends lost 6 bases and 5 bases, in that order; junction bases with no gene match: 4. CDR3 length: 14 residues.

This clonotype showed up just a few times. The chain couples TRBV5-1 to TRBJ2-7; the D is unclear. V was cut by 4 bases and J by 3 bases, with 20 bases left in between. This CDR3 is 16 amino acids long. Germline V gene sequence: CDR1 SGHRS, CDR2 YFSETQ. The CDR3 DNA reads as TGCGCCAGCAGCCCGTGGGCCAGGACGGGCTTCTACGAGCAGTACTTC. It is translated as CASSPWARTGFYEQYF.